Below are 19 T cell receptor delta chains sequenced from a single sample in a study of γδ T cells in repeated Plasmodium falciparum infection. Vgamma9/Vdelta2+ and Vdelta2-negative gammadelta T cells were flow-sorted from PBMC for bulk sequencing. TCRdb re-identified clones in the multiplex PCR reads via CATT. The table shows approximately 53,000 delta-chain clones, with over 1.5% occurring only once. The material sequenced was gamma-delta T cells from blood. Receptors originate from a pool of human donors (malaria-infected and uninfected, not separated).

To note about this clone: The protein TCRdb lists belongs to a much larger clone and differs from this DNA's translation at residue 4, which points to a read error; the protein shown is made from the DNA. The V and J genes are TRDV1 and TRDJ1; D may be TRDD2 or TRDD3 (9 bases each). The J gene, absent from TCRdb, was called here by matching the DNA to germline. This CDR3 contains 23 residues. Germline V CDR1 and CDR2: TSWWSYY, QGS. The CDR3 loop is CAFRTSFLRVLGDQLGDTDKLIF. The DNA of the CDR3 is TGTGCCTTCCGTACCTCCTTCCTACGGGTACTGGGGGACCAGCTGGGGGACACCGATAAACTCATCTTT.

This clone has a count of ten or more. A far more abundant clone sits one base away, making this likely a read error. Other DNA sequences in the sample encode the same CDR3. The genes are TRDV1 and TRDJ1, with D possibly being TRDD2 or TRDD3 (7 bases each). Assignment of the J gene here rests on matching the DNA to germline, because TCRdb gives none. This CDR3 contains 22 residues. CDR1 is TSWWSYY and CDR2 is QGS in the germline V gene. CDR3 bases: TGTGCCCTTGGGGAATGGCATTTCCTACCTCTTGGGGATAGGGGCTACACCTATAAACTCATCTTT. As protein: CALGEWHFLPLGDRGYTYKLIF.

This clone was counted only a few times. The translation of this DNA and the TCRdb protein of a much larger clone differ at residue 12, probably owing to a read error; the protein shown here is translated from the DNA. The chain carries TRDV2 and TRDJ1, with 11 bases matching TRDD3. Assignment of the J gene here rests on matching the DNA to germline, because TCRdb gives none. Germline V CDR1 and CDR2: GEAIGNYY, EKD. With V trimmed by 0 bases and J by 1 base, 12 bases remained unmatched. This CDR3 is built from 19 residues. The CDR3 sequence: CACDTLPPGGYRSTDKLIF. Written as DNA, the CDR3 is TGTGCCTGTGACACCCTGCCTCCTGGGGGATACAGAAGCACCGATAAACTCATCTTT.

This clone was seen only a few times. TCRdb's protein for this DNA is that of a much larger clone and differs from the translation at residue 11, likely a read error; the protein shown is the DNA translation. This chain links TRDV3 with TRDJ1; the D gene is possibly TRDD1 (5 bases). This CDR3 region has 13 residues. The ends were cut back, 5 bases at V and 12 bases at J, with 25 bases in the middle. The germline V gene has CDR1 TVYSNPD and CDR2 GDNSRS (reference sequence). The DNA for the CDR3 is TGTGCCCTGCGATTGGGTCAGGGGTCGAAATTCATCTTT. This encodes CALRLGQGSKFIF.

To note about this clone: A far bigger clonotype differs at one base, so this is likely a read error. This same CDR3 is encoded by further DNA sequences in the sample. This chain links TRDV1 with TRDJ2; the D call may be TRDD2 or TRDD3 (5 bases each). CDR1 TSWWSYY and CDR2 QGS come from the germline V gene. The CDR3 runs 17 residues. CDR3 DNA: TGTGCTCTTGGGGAACGGTCCTATCCTGGGTTGACAGCACAACTCTTCTTC. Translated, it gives CALGERSYPGLTAQLFF.

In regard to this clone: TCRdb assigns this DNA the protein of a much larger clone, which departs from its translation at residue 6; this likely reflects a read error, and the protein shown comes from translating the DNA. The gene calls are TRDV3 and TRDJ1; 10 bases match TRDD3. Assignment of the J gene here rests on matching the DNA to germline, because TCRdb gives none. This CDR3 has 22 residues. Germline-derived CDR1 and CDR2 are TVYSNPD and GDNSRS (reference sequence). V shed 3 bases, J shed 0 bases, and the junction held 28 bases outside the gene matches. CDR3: CALGSLLHFWGGGYPNTDKLIF. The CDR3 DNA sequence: TGTGCCTTGGGATCCCTCCTACACTTTTGGGGTGGGGGATACCCGAACACCGATAAACTCATCTTT.

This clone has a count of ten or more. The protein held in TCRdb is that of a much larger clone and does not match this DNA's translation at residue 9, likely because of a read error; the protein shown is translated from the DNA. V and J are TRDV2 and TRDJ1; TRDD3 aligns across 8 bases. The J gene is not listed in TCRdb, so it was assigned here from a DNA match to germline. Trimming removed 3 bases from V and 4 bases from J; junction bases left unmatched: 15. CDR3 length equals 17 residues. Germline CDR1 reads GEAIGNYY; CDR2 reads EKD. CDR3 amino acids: CACDRLLGGTGVDKLIF. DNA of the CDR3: TGTGCCTGTGACCGTTTACTGGGGGGTACTGGGGTCGATAAACTCATCTTT.

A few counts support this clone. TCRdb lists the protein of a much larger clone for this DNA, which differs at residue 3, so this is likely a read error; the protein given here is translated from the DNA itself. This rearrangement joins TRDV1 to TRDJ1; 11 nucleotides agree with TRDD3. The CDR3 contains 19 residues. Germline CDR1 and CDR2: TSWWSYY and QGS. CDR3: CAFGELGWGIPSYTDKLIF. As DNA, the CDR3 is TGTGCTTTTGGGGAACTAGGCTGGGGGATACCCTCATACACCGATAAACTCATCTTT.

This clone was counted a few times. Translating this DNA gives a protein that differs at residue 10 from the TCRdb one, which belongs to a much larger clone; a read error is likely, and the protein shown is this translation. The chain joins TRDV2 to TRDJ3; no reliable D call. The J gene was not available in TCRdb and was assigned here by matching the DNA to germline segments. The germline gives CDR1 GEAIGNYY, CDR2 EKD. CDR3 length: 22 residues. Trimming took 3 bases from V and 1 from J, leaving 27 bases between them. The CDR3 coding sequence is TGTGCCTGTGACGACGTCCAATCCGAGGGTACGAACTCATCCTGGGACACCCGACAGATGTTTTTC. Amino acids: CACDDVQSEGTNSSWDTRQMFF.

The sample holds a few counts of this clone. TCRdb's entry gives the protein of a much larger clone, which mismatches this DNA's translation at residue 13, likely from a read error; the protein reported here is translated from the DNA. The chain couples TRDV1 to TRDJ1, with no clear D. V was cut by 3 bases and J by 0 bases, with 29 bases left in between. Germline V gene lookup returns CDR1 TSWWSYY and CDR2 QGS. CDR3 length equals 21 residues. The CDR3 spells CALGDKTASPRTEGNTDKLIF. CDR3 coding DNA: TGTGCTCTTGGGGACAAGACAGCATCCCCTCGTACTGAGGGAAACACCGATAAACTCATCTTT.

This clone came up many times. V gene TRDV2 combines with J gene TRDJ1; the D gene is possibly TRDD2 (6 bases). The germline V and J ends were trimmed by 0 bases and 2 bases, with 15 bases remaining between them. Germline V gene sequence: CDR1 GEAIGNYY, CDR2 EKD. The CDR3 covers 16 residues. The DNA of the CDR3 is TGTGCCTGTGACACCCGCTCCTACGGGGCTACCGATAAACTCATCTTT. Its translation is CACDTRSYGATDKLIF.

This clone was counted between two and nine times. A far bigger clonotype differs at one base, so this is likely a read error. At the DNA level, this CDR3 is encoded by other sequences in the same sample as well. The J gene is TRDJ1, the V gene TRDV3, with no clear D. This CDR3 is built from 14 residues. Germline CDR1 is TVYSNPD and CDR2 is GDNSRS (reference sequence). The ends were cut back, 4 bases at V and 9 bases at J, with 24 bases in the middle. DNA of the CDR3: TGTGCCTCTCGTCGTTGGCCATCATACCTTGAACTCATCTTT. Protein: CASRRWPSYLELIF. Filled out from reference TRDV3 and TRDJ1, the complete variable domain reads CDKVTQSSPDQTVASGSEVVLLCTYDTVYSNPDLFWYRIRPDYSFQFVFYGDNSRSEGADFTQGRFSVKHILTQKAFHLVISPVRTEDSATYYCASRRWPSYLELIFGKGTRVTVEP.

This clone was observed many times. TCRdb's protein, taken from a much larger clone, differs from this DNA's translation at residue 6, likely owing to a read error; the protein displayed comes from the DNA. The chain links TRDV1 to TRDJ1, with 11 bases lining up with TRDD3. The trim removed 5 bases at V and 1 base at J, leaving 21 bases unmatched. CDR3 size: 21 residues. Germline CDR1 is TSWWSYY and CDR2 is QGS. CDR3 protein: CALGLAFLPVLGDNPTDKLIF. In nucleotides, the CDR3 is TGTGCTCTTGGGCTAGCCTTCCTACCCGTACTGGGGGATAATCCCACCGATAAACTCATCTTT.

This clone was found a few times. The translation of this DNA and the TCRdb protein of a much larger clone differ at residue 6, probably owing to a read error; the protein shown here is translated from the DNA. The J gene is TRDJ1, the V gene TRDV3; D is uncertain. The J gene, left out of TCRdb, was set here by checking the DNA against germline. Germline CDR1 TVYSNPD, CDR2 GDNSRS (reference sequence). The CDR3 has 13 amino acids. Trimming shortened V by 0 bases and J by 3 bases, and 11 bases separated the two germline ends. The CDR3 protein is CAFRPGTADKLIF. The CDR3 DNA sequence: TGTGCCTTTAGGCCGGGTACGGCCGATAAACTCATCTTT.

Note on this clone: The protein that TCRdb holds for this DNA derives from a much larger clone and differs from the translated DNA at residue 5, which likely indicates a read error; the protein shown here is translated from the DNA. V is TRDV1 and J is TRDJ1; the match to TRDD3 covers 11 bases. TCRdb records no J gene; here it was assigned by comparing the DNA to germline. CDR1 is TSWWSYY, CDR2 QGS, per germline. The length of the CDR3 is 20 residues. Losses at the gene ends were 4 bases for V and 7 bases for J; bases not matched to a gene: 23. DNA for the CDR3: TGTGCTCTTGGGGGACTTCGCCTGTTCTGGATGGGGGATACGTTCGGTAAACTCATCTTT. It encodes CALGGLRLFWMGDTFGKLIF.

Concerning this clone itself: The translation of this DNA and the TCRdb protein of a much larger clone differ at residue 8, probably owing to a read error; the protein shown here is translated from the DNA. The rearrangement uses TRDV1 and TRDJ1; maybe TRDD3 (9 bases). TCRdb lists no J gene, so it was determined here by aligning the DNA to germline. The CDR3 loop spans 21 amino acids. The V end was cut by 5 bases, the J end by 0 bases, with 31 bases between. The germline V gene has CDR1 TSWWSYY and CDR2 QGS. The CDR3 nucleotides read TGTGCTCTTGGGCTCCTTCCTAACGTACTGGGGGACCAACCTAACACCGATAAACTCATCTTT. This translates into CALGLLPNVLGDQPNTDKLIF.

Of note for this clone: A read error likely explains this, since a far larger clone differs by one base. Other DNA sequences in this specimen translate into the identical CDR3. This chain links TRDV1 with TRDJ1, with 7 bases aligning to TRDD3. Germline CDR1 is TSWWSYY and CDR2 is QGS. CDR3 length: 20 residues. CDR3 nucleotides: TGTGCTCTTGGGGAAATCCGGCCTTGGAAGCAGGGGGATCACACCGACAAACTCATCTTT. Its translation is CALGEIRPWKQGDHTDKLIF.

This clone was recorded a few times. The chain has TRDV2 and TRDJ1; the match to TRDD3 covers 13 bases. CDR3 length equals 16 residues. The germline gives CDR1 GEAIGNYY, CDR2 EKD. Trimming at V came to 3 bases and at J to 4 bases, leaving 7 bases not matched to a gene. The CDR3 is CACDSYWGIRIDKLIF. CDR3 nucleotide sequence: TGTGCCTGTGACTCCTACTGGGGGATACGGATCGATAAACTCATCTTT.

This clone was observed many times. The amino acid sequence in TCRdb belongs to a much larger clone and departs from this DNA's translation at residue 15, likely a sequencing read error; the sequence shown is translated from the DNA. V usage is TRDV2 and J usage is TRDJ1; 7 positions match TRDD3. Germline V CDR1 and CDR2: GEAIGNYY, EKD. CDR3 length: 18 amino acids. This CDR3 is CACDTLGLLGTHTDELIF. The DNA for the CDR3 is TGTGCCTGTGACACCCTGGGTTTACTGGGGACGCACACCGATGAACTCATCTTT.